This TCR beta chain was captured in a study of sequential checkpoint blockade in melanoma. The assay was immunoSEQ multiplex PCR, and TCRdb's table has in-frame clones only and misses some. This table has some 20,000 clones, 65% to 90% appearing once. The treatment denotes: randomized to nivolumab then ipilimumab (arm A) or the reverse (arm B). Germline CDR1 is SGHRS and CDR2 is YFSETQ. The CDR3 spans 13 residues. This TCR derives from a human donor with melanoma. The sample was CD8+ T cells sorted from blood (inferred from file names), taken from a patient given nivolumab and ipilimumab in sequence. The V gene is TRBV5-1, the J gene TRBJ2-5; D is possibly TRBD1 (6 bases). The J call may be faulty, since TRBJ2-7 better matches the DNA end. CDR3 region: CASSLAQGSEQYF. The CDR3 DNA sequence: TGCGCCAGCAGCTTGGCACAGGGTTCCGAGCAGTACTTC.